In its sample, the clone carrying this T cell receptor (beta chain) was seen once. Under the authors' procedure: Scientists estimated how many nucleated cells there were by amplifying reference gene primers. Libraries were prepared by immunoSEQ multiplex PCR; TCRdb keeps only in-frame clonotypes and omits some of them. V and J calls and clone size are as listed in that table; D and trimming were resolved from the DNA. This sample has 200,000 to 250,000 clones, with roughly 90% found just once. The data belong to a study of blood T cell repertoires in COVID-19. Whole-study context: The samples span acute and convalescent COVID-19 from the United States, Italy and Spain. T cells, B-cell-depleted T cells, or PBMCs supplied cDNA or gDNA.

CDR1 SGHVS and CDR2 FQNEAQ come from the germline V gene. CDR3 length equals 15 residues. V gave up 1 base and J gave up 2 bases; unmatched junction bases: 2. This sequence was found in a woman in her fifties or sixties with acute or convalescent COVID-19. Sequencing was performed on peripheral blood. The rearrangement links TRBV7-8 to TRBJ1-2, with TRBD1 matching over 9 bases. DNA of the CDR3: TGTGCCAGCAGCTTAGGGGGACAGGGAAACTATGGCTACACCTTC. Translated, it gives CASSLGGQGNYGYTF.